A single T cell receptor (beta chain) is shown here with its context. The data were produced by immunoSEQ multiplex PCR, yet TCRdb's version contains in-frame clones alone and is incomplete. The data contain around 12,000 clones, over 70% of them singletons. The data derive from a study of OX40 agonist ivuxolimab in advanced cancers. The sampling schedule covered blood at baseline, cycle 4 day 1, and cycle 7 day 1. Germline trimming cut 4 bases from V and 5 bases from J; bases unmatched to any gene: 5. The germline CDR1 and CDR2 sequences are MNHNY and SVGAGI (reference sequence). The CDR3 length is 14 residues.

The clonotype originates from an adult with an advanced solid tumor such as melanoma, head and neck, liver or kidney cancer. The source material was CD4+ or CD8+ T cells sorted from blood, sampled in a trial of the OX40 agonist ivuxolimab. The V gene is TRBV6-6, the J gene TRBJ1-1, with 9 bases fitting TRBD1. For the CDR3, the DNA is TGTGCCAGCAGTTTTACAGGGGGCGGGACTGAAGCTTTCTTT. This encodes CASSFTGGGTEAFF.